The clone carrying this T cell receptor beta chain was picked up a small number of times. This sample's treatment: randomized to nivolumab then ipilimumab (arm A) or the reverse (arm B). These data originate in a study of sequential checkpoint blockade in melanoma. Germline values: CDR1 LNHDA, CDR2 SQIVND (reference sequence). V was trimmed by 0 bases and J by 3 bases, leaving 12 bases between them. The length of the CDR3 is 15 residues. The table came from immunoSEQ multiplex PCR; TCRdb's copy has only in-frame clones and leaves some out. Of 3,000 or so clones listed, about 24% are singletons. This specimen consisted of tumor tissue (inferred from file names), obtained from a patient given nivolumab and ipilimumab in sequence. The TCR originated in a human donor with melanoma. This chain joins TRBV19 and TRBJ2-7; perhaps TRBD2 as D (5 bases). The chain's CDR3 is CASSIDGGFRYEQYF. The CDR3 DNA is TGTGCCAGTAGTATAGATGGCGGGTTTCGCTACGAGCAGTACTTC.